This entry lists 6 T cell receptor beta chains sequenced from one sample in a study of T cells after yellow fever vaccination. TCRdb re-analysed the 5' RACE reads in MiXCR, keeping a single row per CDR3 protein. The sample carries a few hundred thousand distinct CDR3 sequences, 3% to 4.5% recorded once. The sample in question was PBMCs, obtained 5 days after the yellow fever booster vaccination. The source is a man in his late teens or twenties who received the YFV17D yellow fever vaccine.

In this sample, this clonotype turned up many times. This sequence joins TRBV18 and TRBJ2-1, with 10 bases fitting TRBD1. CDR3 length: 15 residues. Losses at the gene ends were 5 bases for V and 1 base for J; bases not matched to a gene: 2. CDR1 KGHSH and CDR2 LQKENI come from the germline V gene. CDR3 nucleotide sequence: TGTGCCAGCTCAAGGACAGGGGGGTCCTACAATGAGCAGTTCTTC. Translating gives CASSRTGGSYNEQFF.

V and J are TRBV2 and TRBJ2-5; TRBD1 is a possible D gene (5 bases). Trimming took off 7 bases at V and 2 bases at J, with 11 bases between the two ends. The V gene's germline CDR1 is SNHLY and CDR2 FYNNEI. There are 13 residues in the CDR3. As DNA, the CDR3 is TGTGCCAGCACAGGACATCCTCAAGAGACCCAGTACTTC. This encodes CASTGHPQETQYF.

The chain joins TRBV5-5 to TRBJ2-3, with D possibly TRBD2 on 6 matching bases. Trimming removed 4 bases at V and 2 bases at J, with 14 bases between. Germline assignment: CDR1 SGHKS and CDR2 YYEKEE (reference sequence). This CDR3 contains 15 residues. The CDR3 spells CASSLSDYYTDTQYF. The CDR3, as DNA: TGTGCCAGCAGCCTATCGGACTACTACACAGATACGCAGTATTTT.

The chain uses TRBV9 and TRBJ2-3; 8 bases are a match to TRBD2. The CDR3 consists of 13 residues. Germline V lookup: CDR1 SGDLS, CDR2 YYNGEE. V shed 2 bases and J 5 bases; nucleotides not matched to a gene: 1. The CDR3 region is CASSVSGVDTQYF. The CDR3, as DNA: TGTGCCAGCAGCGTTAGCGGGGTAGATACGCAGTATTTT.

The V gene is TRBV11-2, the J gene TRBJ2-3; 9 bases are a match to TRBD1. Per germline, CDR1 SGHAT and CDR2 FQNNGV. This CDR3 spans 14 amino acids. The V gene end was trimmed by 4 bases and the J gene end by 11 bases; junction bases not matched to a gene: 10. CDR3 region: CASSSGTGLIQQYF. In DNA, the CDR3 is TGTGCCAGCAGCTCCGGGACAGGGCTCATCCAGCAGTATTTT.

This clonotype has a count of ten or more. The chain joins TRBV28 to TRBJ2-4; 9 bases fit TRBD2. J lost 6 bases, V lost 4 bases, and 10 bases had no gene match. Germline assignment: CDR1 MDHEN and CDR2 SYDVKM. This CDR3 is 16 amino acids long. The CDR3 region is CASSSSVGRGGNIQYF. The DNA of the CDR3 is TGTGCCAGCAGTTCATCGGTGGGGCGGGGGGGAAACATTCAGTACTTC.